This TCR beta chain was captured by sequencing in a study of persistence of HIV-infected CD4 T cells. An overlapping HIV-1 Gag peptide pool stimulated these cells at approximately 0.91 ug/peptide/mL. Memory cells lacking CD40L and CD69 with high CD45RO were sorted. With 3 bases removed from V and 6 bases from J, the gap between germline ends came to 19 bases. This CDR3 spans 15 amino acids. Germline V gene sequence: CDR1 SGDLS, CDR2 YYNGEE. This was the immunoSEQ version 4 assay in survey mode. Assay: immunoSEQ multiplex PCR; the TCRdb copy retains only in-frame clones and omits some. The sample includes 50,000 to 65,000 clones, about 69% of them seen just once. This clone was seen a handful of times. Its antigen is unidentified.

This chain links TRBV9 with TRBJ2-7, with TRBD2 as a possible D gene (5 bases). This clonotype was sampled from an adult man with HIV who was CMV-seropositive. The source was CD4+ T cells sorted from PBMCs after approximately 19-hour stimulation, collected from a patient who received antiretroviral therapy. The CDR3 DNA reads TGTGCCAGCAGCGCCGGGGATGAAAAAGCACCCGAGCAGTACTTC. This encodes CASSAGDEKAPEQYF.